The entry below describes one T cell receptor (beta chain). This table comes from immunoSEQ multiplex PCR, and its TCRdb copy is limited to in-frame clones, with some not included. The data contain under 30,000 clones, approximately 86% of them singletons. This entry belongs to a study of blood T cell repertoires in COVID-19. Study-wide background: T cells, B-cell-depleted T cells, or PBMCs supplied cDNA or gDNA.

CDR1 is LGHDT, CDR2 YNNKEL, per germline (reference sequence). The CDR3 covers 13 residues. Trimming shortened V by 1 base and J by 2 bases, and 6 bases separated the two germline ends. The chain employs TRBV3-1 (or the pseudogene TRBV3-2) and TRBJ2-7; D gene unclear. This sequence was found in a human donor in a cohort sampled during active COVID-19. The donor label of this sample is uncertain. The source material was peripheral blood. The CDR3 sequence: CASSQGTAYEQYF. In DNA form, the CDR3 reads TGTGCCAGCAGCCAAGGAACAGCCTACGAGCAGTACTTC.